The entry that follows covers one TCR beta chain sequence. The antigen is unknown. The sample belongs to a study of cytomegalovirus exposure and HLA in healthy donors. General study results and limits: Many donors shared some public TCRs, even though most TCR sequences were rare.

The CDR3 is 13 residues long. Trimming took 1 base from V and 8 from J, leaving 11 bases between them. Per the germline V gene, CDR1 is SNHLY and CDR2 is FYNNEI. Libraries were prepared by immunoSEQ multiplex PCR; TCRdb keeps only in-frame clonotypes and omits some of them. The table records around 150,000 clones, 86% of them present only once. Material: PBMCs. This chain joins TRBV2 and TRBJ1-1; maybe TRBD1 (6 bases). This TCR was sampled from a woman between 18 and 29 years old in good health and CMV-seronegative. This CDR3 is CASSEVRDIEAFF. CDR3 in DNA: TGTGCCAGCAGTGAAGTAAGGGACATAGAAGCTTTCTTT.